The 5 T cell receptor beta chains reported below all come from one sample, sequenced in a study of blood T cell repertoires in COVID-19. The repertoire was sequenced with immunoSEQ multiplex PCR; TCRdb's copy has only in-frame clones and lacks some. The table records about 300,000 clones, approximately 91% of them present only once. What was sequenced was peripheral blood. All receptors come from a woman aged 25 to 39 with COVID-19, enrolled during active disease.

The CDR3 protein is CASSQVGGDPEAFF. The DNA of the CDR3 is TGTGCCAGCAGCCAAGTGGGGGGGGATCCTGAAGCTTTCTTT. The V and J genes are TRBV14 and TRBJ1-1, with D perhaps TRBD1 (5 bases). The V gene's germline CDR1 is SGHDN and CDR2 FVKESK. Trimming removed 1 base from V and 6 bases from J, with 12 bases in between. This CDR3 region has 14 residues.

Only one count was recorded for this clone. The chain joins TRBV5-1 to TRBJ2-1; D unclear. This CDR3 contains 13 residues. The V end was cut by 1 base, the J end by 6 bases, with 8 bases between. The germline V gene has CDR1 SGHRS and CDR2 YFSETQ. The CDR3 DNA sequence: TGCGCCAGCAGCTTGATTACGGGCAATGAGCAGTTCTTC. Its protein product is CASSLITGNEQFF.

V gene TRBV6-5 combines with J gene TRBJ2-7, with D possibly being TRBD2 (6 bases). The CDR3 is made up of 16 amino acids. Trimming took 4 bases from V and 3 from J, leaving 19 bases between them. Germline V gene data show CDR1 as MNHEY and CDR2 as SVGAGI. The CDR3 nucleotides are TGTGCCAGCAGTTCAGGGACGGCTAGCGCTTTCTACGAGCAGTACTTC. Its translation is CASSSGTASAFYEQYF.

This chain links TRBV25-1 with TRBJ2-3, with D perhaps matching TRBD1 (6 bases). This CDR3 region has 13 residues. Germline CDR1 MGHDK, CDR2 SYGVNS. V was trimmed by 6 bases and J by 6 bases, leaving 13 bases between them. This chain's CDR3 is CASRGTPSDTQYF. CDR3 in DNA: TGTGCCAGCAGAGGGACACCCTCCGATACGCAGTATTTT.

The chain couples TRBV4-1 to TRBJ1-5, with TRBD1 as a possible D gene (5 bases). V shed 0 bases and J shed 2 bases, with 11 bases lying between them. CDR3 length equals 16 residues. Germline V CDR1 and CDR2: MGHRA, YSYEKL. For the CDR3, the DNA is TGCGCCAGCAGCCAAGATGGGGGGATAGGCAATCAGCCCCAGCATTTT. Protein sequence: CASSQDGGIGNQPQHF.